This TCR beta chain was sequenced in a study of blood T cells in healthy people across ages. A second 7 to 11 cycle PCR used barcoded and J-beta primers. TCRdb reprocessed the 5' RACE reads via MiXCR and lists one record per CDR3 protein. The sample shows approximately 960,000 distinct CDR3 sequences, under 35% of them seen only once. This clonotype was observed once. Antigen specificity is unknown. Study results and caveats: The study found TCR beta diversity correlated strongly with naive T cell percentage.

The CDR3 has 14 residues. CDR1 and CDR2 from the germline V gene are SGHVS and FNYEAQ. Trimming left V 5 bases short and J 5 bases short, with 13 bases between. The same sample was also studied in work on T cells of mothers and their children. From that report: Six or seven children, together with their three healthy Caucasian mothers, made up the donors. cDNA was synthesized from all extracted RNA at approximately 1.5 ug per reaction. Thymic selection shapes TCR recombination output similarly in related and unrelated pairs.

The genes are TRBV7-6 and TRBJ2-1; D could derive from TRBD1 or TRBD2 (6 bases each). This TCR was recovered from a middle-aged woman in good health. The specimen was blood. The CDR3 DNA reads TGTGCCAGCAGCCCGTGGGGGGCTCACAATGAGCAGTTCTTC. Translated: CASSPWGAHNEQFF.